These 7 T cell receptor beta chains came from one sample sequenced in a study of cytomegalovirus exposure and HLA in healthy donors. The PCR employed 60 Vbeta primers together with 13 Jbeta primers. Clones were read by immunoSEQ multiplex PCR, and TCRdb kept only the in-frame ones, dropping some. The table has roughly 150,000 clones, 80% to 85% seen once. The sequencing input was PBMCs. Every receptor here comes from a man aged 25-40 years in good health and CMV-seronegative.

The chain uses TRBV5-4 and TRBJ2-3, with 8 bases lining up with TRBD2. The CDR3 length is 16 residues. V dropped 4 bases and J dropped 1; count of bases not matched to a gene: 8. The germline CDR1 and CDR2 sequences are SGHNT and YYREEE (reference sequence). CDR3 loop: CASSPQTSVGTDTQYF. CDR3 DNA: TGTGCCAGCAGCCCTCAGACTAGCGTAGGCACAGATACGCAGTATTTT.

The CDR3 region is CASSAQTSGRGRDTQYF. As DNA, the CDR3 is TGTGCCAGCAGCGCTCAGACTAGCGGGAGAGGGAGGGATACGCAGTATTTT. The V gene is TRBV7-9, the J gene TRBJ2-3; TRBD2 aligns across 12 bases. The junction had 12 bases not matched to a gene; V was cut back by 5 bases and J by 6 bases. The length of the CDR3 is 17 residues. The V gene's germline CDR1 is SEHNR and CDR2 FQNEAQ (reference sequence).

V usage is TRBV18 and J usage is TRBJ2-1, with 11 bases that match TRBD1. V shed 1 base and J 0 bases; nucleotides not matched to a gene: 5. Germline CDR1 reads KGHSH; CDR2 reads LQKENI. The CDR3 consists of 18 residues. The CDR3 reads CASSPLGTGGSSYNEQFF. CDR3 DNA: TGTGCCAGCTCACCACTCGGGACAGGGGGGAGCTCCTACAATGAGCAGTTCTTC.

The chain is built from TRBV9 and TRBJ2-2, with 7 bases identical to TRBD2. Per germline, CDR1 SGDLS and CDR2 YYNGEE. This CDR3 region has 15 residues. J gave up 1 base and V 4 bases, and 4 bases lay outside the gene matches. The CDR3 region has the DNA TGTGCCAGCAGCCTAGCTAGCGGGAACACCGGGGAGCTGTTTTTT. It translates to CASSLASGNTGELFF.

The chain uses TRBV6-6 and TRBJ2-5, with D perhaps matching TRBD2 (5 bases). V lost 0 bases to trimming and J lost 1 base, with 9 bases between them. The germline V gene encodes CDR1 MNHNY and CDR2 SVGAGI (reference sequence). This CDR3 has 15 amino acids. The CDR3 loop is CASSYSRDIQETQYF. CDR3 DNA sequence: TGTGCCAGCAGTTACTCGAGGGATATCCAAGAGACCCAGTACTTC.

This chain uses TRBV5-1 with TRBJ2-3, with TRBD2 matching over 9 bases. CDR1 and CDR2 (germline): SGHRS, YFSETQ. With V trimmed by 0 bases and J by 3 bases, 5 bases remained unmatched. CDR3 size: 16 residues. The CDR3 spells CASSLGAGGPTDTQYF. The DNA for the CDR3 is TGCGCCAGCAGCTTGGGGGCGGGAGGGCCAACAGATACGCAGTATTTT.

The chain carries TRBV6-1 and TRBJ2-7; 7 bases fit TRBD1. Unmatched junction bases numbered 3, after V lost 1 base and J lost 0 bases. CDR3 length: 15 residues. Germline V gene lookup returns CDR1 MNHNS and CDR2 SASEGT. This CDR3 reads CASSEETGNSYEQYF. In DNA, the CDR3 is TGTGCCAGCAGTGAAGAGACAGGGAACTCCTACGAGCAGTACTTC.